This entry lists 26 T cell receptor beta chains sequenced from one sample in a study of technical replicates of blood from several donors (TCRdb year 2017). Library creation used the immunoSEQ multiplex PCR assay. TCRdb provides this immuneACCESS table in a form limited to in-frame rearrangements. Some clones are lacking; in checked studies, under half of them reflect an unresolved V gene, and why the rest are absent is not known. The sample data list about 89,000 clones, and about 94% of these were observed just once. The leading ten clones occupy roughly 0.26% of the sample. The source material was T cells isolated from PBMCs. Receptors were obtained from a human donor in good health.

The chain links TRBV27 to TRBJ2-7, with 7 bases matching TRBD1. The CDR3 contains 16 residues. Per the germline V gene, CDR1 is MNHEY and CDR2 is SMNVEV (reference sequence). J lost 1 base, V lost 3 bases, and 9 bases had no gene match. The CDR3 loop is CASSLLRDSESYEQYF. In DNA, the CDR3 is TGTGCCAGCAGTTTGTTAAGGGACAGCGAATCCTACGAGCAGTACTTC.

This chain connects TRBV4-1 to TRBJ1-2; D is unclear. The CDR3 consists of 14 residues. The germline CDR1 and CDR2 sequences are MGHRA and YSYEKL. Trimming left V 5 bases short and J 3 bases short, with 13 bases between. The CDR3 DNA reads TGCGCCAGCAGCGGAGCACTCGGTGACTATGGCTACACCTTC. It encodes CASSGALGDYGYTF.

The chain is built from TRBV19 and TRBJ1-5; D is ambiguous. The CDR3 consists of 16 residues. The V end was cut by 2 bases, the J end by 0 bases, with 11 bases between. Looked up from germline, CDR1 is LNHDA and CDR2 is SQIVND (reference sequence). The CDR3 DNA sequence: TGTGCCAGTAGTATAAGACTATCCTATAGCAATCAGCCCCAGCATTTT. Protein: CASSIRLSYSNQPQHF.

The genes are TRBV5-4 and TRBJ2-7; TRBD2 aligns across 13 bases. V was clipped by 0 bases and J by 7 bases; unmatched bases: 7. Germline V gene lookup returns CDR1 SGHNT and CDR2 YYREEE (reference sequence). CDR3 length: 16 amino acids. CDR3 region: CASSLGLAGGLGEQYF. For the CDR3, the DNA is TGTGCCAGCAGCTTGGGACTAGCGGGGGGTTTGGGAGAGCAGTACTTC.

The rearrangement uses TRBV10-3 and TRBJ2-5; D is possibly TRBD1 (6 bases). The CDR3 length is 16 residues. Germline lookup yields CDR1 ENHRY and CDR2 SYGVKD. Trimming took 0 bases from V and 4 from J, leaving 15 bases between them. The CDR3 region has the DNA TGTGCCATCAGTGAGTCGAAGGAGTGGGGGCGAGAGACCCAGTACTTC. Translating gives CAISESKEWGRETQYF.

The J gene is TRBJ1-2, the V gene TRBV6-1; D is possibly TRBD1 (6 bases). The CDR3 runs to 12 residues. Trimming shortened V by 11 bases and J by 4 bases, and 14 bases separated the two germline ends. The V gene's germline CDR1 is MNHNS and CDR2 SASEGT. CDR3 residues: CAAKDRGYGYTF. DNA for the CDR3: TGTGCCGCAAAGGACAGAGGCTATGGCTACACCTTC.

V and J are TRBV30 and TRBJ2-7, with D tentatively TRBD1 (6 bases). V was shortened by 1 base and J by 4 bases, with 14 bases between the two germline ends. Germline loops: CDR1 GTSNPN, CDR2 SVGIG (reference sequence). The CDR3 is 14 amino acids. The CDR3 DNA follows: TGTGCCTGGAGTGCCCAGGGGTTTTGGTACGAGCAGTACTTC. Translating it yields CAWSAQGFWYEQYF.

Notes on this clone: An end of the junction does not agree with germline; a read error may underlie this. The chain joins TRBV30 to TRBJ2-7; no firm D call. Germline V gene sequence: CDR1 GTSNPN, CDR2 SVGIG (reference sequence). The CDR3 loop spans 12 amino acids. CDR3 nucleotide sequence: TGCCCCACGTCCGCTGGAGCCTACGAGCAGTACTTC. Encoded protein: CPTSAGAYEQYF.

The CDR3 DNA reads as TGCGCCAGCAGCTTGGAGAGGGGGCGCTTCTATGGCTACACCTTC. It is translated as CASSLERGRFYGYTF. This chain joins TRBV5-1 and TRBJ1-2; 7 bases are a match to TRBD1. V was clipped by 0 bases and J by 4 bases; unmatched bases: 6. Germline lookup yields CDR1 SGHRS and CDR2 YFSETQ. The CDR3 contains 15 residues.

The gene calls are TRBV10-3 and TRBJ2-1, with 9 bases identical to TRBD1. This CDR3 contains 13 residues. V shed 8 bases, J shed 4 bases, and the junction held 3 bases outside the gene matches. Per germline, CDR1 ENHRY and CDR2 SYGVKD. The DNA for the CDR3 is TGTGCCATCGGGACAGGGCATTACAATGAGCAGTTCTTC. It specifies CAIGTGHYNEQFF.

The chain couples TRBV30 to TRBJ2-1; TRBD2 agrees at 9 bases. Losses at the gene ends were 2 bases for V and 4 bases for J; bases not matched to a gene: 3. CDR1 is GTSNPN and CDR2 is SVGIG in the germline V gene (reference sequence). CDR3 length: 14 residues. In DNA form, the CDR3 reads TGTGCCTGGAGTCGGAGCGGGGGGTACAATGAGCAGTTCTTC. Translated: CAWSRSGGYNEQFF.

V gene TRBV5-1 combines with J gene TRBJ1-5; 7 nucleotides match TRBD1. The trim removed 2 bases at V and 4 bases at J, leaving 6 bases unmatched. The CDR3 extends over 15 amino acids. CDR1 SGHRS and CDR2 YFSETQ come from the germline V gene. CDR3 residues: CASSFTGDRNQPQHF. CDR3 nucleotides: TGCGCCAGCAGCTTTACAGGGGATAGGAATCAGCCCCAGCATTTT. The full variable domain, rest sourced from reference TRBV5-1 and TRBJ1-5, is KAGVTQTPRYLIKTRGQQVTLSCSPISGHRSVSWYQQTPGQGLQFLFEYFSETQRNKGNFPGRFSGRQFSNSRSEMNVSTLELGDSALYLCASSFTGDRNQPQHFGDGTRLSIL.

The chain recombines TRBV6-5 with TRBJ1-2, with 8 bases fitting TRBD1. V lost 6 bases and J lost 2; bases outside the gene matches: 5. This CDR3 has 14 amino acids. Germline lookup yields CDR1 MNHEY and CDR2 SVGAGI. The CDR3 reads CASSRQGRNYGYTF. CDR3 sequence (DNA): TGTGCCAGCAGCCGACAGGGGCGGAACTATGGCTACACCTTC.

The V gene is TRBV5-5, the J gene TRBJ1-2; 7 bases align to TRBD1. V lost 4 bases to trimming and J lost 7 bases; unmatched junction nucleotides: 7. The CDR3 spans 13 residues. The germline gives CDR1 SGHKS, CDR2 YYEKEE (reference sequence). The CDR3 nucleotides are TGTGCCAGCAGCACCCGACAGGGCGGTGGCTACACCTTC. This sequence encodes CASSTRQGGGYTF.

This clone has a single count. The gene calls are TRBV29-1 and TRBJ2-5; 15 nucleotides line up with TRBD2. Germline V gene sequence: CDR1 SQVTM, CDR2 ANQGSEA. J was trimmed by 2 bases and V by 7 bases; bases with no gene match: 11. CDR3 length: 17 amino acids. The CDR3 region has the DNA TGCAGCGCTACAGGGACTAGCGGGAGGACTCCTCAAGAGACCCAGTACTTC. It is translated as CSATGTSGRTPQETQYF.

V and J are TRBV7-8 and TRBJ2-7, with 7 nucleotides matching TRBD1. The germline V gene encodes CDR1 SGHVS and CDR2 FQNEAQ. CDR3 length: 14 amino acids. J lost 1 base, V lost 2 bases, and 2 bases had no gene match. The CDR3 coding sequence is TGTGCCAGCAGCTTAAGGGACAGTTCCTACGAGCAGTACTTC. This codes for CASSLRDSSYEQYF.

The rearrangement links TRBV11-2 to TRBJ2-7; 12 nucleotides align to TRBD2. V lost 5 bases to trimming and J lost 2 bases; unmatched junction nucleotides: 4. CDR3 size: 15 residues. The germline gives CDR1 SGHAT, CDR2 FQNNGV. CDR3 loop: CASSPGLAGPYEQYF. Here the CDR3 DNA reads TGTGCCAGCAGCCCAGGACTAGCGGGGCCCTACGAGCAGTACTTC.

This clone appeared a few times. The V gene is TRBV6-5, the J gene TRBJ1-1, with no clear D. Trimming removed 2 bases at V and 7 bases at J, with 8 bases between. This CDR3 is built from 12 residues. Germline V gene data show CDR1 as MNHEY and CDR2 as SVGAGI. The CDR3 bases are TGTGCCAGCAGTTACGTTGGCAGTGAAGCTTTCTTT. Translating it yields CASSYVGSEAFF.

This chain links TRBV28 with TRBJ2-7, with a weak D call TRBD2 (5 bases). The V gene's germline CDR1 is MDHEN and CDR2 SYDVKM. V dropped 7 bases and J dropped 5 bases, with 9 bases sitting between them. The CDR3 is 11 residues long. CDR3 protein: CASMGVNEQYF. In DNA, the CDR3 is TGTGCCAGCATGGGAGTAAACGAGCAGTACTTC.

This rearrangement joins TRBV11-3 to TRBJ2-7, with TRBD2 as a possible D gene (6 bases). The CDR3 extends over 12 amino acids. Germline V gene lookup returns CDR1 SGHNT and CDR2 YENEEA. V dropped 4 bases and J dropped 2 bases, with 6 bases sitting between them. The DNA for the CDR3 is TGTGCCAGCAGCTCGGGAGCCTACGAGCAGTACTTC. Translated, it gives CASSSGAYEQYF.

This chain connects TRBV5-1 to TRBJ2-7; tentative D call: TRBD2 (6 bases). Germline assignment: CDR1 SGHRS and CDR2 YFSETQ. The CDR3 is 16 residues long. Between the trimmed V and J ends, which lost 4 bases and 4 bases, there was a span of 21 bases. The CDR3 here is CASSRETPNVLYEQYF. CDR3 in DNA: TGCGCCAGCAGCCGGGAGACCCCGAACGTATTGTACGAGCAGTACTTC.

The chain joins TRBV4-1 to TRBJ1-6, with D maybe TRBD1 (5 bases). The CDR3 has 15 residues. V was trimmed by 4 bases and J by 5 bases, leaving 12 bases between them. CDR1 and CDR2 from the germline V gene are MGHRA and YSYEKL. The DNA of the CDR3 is TGCGCCAGCAGCCCGACCCGACAGAATAATTCACCCCTCCACTTT. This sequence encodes CASSPTRQNNSPLHF.

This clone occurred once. CDR3 in amino acids: CASSSIERPGNYGYTF. The CDR3 bases are TGTGCCAGCAGCTCGATCGAACGCCCGGGTAACTATGGCTACACCTTC. The rearrangement joins TRBV11-3 to TRBJ1-2; no clear D. The ends were cut back, 4 bases at V and 1 base at J, with 16 bases in the middle. The CDR3 covers 16 residues. Germline lookup yields CDR1 SGHNT and CDR2 YENEEA.

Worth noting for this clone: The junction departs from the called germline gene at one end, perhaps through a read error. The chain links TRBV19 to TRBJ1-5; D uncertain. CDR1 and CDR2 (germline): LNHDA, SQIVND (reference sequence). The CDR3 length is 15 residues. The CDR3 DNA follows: TGTGCCAGTAGTGTCGGGCAAGGTAGCGATCAGCCCCAGCATTTT. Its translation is CASSVGQGSDQPQHF.

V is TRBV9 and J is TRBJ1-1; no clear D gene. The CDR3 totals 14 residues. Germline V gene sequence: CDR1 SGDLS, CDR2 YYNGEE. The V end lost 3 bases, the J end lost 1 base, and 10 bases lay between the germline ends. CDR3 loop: CASSASTENTEAFF. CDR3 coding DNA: TGTGCCAGCAGCGCATCAACAGAGAACACTGAAGCTTTCTTT. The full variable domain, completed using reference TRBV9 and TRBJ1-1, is DSGVTQTPKHLITATGQRVTLRCSPRSGDLSVYWYQQSLDQGLQFLIQYYNGEERAKGNILERFSAQQFPDLHSELNLSSLELGDSALYFCASSASTENTEAFFGQGTRLTVV.

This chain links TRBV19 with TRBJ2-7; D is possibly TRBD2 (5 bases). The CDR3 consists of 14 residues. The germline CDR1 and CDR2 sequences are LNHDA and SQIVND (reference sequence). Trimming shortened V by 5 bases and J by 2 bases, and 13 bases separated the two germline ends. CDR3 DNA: TGTGCCAGTAGTCAAACCCCGGGGACCTACGAGCAGTACTTC. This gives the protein CASSQTPGTYEQYF.